The 27 T cell receptor beta chains in this list originate from one sample, sequenced in a study of cytomegalovirus exposure and HLA in healthy donors. Primers for the PCR totalled 60 Vbeta and 13 Jbeta. TCRdb's table, derived via immunoSEQ multiplex PCR, lists solely in-frame clones and lacks some. This table has roughly 100,000 clones, approximately 80% appearing once. Sequences were obtained from PBMCs. These receptor sequences come from a woman in her 40s in good health and CMV-seronegative.

The chain combines TRBV7-9 with TRBJ2-5; perhaps TRBD1 as D (6 bases). The CDR3 has 14 residues. Germline CDR1 SEHNR, CDR2 FQNEAQ (reference sequence). The ends were cut back, 5 bases at V and 5 bases at J, with 15 bases in the middle. In nucleotides, the CDR3 is TGTGCCAGCAGCCTAACAGGGATTGGGGAGACCCAGTACTTC. Its protein product is CASSLTGIGETQYF.

This clone was seen a single time. The chain couples TRBV7-9 to TRBJ2-7; D gene uncertain. Trimming shortened V by 1 base and J by 2 bases, and 9 bases separated the two germline ends. CDR1 is SEHNR, CDR2 FQNEAQ, per germline (reference sequence). CDR3 length equals 14 residues. The CDR3 is CASSLVEMTYEQYF. The CDR3 DNA reads TGTGCCAGCAGCTTAGTCGAGATGACCTACGAGCAGTACTTC.

The CDR3, as DNA: TGTGCCAGTAGTCGGGGGGACAGGGGGGTTCAGCCCCAGCATTTT. It encodes CASSRGDRGVQPQHF. The chain uses TRBV19 and TRBJ1-5; 11 nucleotides match TRBD1. V gave up 5 bases and J gave up 6 bases; unmatched junction bases: 6. Germline values: CDR1 LNHDA, CDR2 SQIVND (reference sequence). The CDR3 has 15 residues.

V is TRBV19 and J is TRBJ1-1; TRBD1 agrees at 8 bases. Germline assignment: CDR1 LNHDA and CDR2 SQIVND (reference sequence). The J segment lost 4 bases and the V segment lost 7 bases, leaving 8 bases of the junction unmatched. The CDR3 runs 14 residues. The CDR3 nucleotides read TGTGCCAGTACCCCGACAGGGGAAGGCACTGAAGCTTTCTTT. The encoded protein is CASTPTGEGTEAFF.

V gene TRBV28 combines with J gene TRBJ2-1; D may be TRBD1 (6 bases). Trimming stripped 11 bases from V and 5 bases from J, with 25 bases between. Germline V gene sequence: CDR1 MDHEN, CDR2 SYDVKM. The CDR3 is 16 residues long. The CDR3, as DNA: TGTGCCTTAAGGCCGGGGACACCAAATACGAACAATGAGCAGTTCTTC. It is translated as CALRPGTPNTNNEQFF.

The rearrangement links TRBV20-1 to TRBJ1-2; a weak D match, TRBD1 (5 bases). This CDR3 spans 11 amino acids. CDR1 is DFQATT and CDR2 is SNEGSKA in the germline V gene (reference sequence). V lost 5 bases to trimming and J lost 6 bases, with 10 bases between them. The CDR3, as DNA: TGCAGTGCTTTGGCAGGGAATGGCTACACCTTC. Encoded protein: CSALAGNGYTF.

The table lists this clone with a few counts. The chain combines TRBV28 with TRBJ2-7, with 8 bases lining up with TRBD1. J gave up 2 bases and V 6 bases, and 18 bases lay outside the gene matches. The CDR3 totals 18 residues. Germline V gene data show CDR1 as MDHEN and CDR2 as SYDVKM. The CDR3 is CASSSPGQVPLLAYEQYF. The CDR3 region has the DNA TGTGCCAGCAGCTCCCCGGGACAGGTGCCTCTCTTAGCCTACGAGCAGTACTTC.

The J gene is TRBJ2-5, the V gene TRBV4-2; D perhaps matches TRBD2 (6 bases). The V and J ends lost 0 bases and 5 bases respectively, with 19 bases between them. The CDR3 spans 17 residues. Germline loops: CDR1 LGHNA, CDR2 YNFKEQ. In DNA form, the CDR3 reads TGTGCCAGCAGCCAAGAGGTGGTGAGCGGGTTAGGGGAGACCCAGTACTTC. It codes for CASSQEVVSGLGETQYF.

The V and J genes are TRBV28 and TRBJ2-7, with D unclear. Germline CDR1 and CDR2: MDHEN and SYDVKM. The V end was cut by 2 bases, the J end by 7 bases, with 24 bases between. CDR3 size: 17 residues. CDR3 in DNA: TGTGCCAGCAGTTTAACCCCACCGAAGAGCGCGAGAGGAGAGCAGTACTTC. This codes for CASSLTPPKSARGEQYF.

This clone turned up a few times. The V and J genes are TRBV28 and TRBJ1-5; perhaps TRBD1 as D (6 bases). This CDR3 comprises 13 residues. CDR1 is MDHEN and CDR2 is SYDVKM in the germline V gene. Between the trimmed V and J ends, which lost 2 bases and 6 bases, there was a span of 8 bases. The CDR3 region has the DNA TGTGCCAGCAGTTTACGCAGGGGTCAGCCCCAGCATTTT. The encoded protein is CASSLRRGQPQHF.

The chain couples TRBV14 to TRBJ1-1; D possibly corresponds to TRBD1 (6 bases). V was pared by 2 bases and J by 3 bases, with 7 bases between. CDR1 SGHDN and CDR2 FVKESK come from the germline V gene. The CDR3 has 13 residues. CDR3 sequence reads: CASSQQGYTEAFF. CDR3 in DNA: TGTGCCAGCAGCCAACAGGGGTACACTGAAGCTTTCTTT. The entire variable domain, with the rest obtained from reference TRBV14 and TRBJ1-1, is as follows: EAGVTQFPSHSVIEKGQTVTLRCDPISGHDNLYWYRRVMGKEIKFLLHFVKESKQDESGMPNNRFLAERTGGTYSTLKVQPAELEDSGVYFCASSQQGYTEAFFGQGTRLTVV.

The chain combines TRBV18 with TRBJ2-7; D is possibly TRBD2 (6 bases). Germline CDR1 KGHSH, CDR2 LQKENI. This CDR3 is built from 16 residues. The V end lost 1 base, the J end lost 1 base, and 14 bases lay between the germline ends. The CDR3 nucleotides read TGTGCCAGCTCACCACTGGTCTCCGGGGGTTCCTACGAGCAGTACTTC. Its translation is CASSPLVSGGSYEQYF.

The chain joins TRBV15 to TRBJ1-2; TRBD1 matches at 7 bases. V lost 3 bases and J lost 6; bases outside the gene matches: 10. The CDR3 runs 15 residues. Germline V gene sequence: CDR1 LNHNV, CDR2 YYDKDF (reference sequence). For the CDR3, the DNA is TGTGCCACCAGCAGCTTGGACAGGTGGAGAGATGGCTACACCTTC. This codes for CATSSLDRWRDGYTF.

The chain employs TRBV7-3 and TRBJ2-1; 7 bases align to TRBD2. The CDR3 is 14 residues long. V was clipped by 4 bases and J by 4 bases; unmatched bases: 4. Germline CDR1 and CDR2: SGHTA and FQGTGA. The CDR3 DNA is TGTGCCAGCAGCTCGGGACTACCTTACAATGAGCAGTTCTTC. This codes for CASSSGLPYNEQFF.

V is TRBV27 and J is TRBJ2-3; D is undetermined. Trimming pared 1 base from V and 4 bases from J, leaving 15 bases between. The CDR3 consists of 16 residues. CDR1 is MNHEY and CDR2 is SMNVEV in the germline V gene (reference sequence). CDR3 coding DNA: TGTGCCAGCAGTTTATTGGCGGCTCAGTCAGCAGATACGCAGTATTTT. This sequence encodes CASSLLAAQSADTQYF.

The chain links TRBV14 to TRBJ2-7, with D tentatively TRBD2 (5 bases). Germline-derived CDR1 and CDR2 are SGHDN and FVKESK. Trimming took off 1 base at V and 4 bases at J, with 8 bases between the two ends. The length of the CDR3 is 13 residues. The CDR3 region is CASSQVPGYEQYF. CDR3 coding DNA: TGTGCCAGCAGCCAAGTCCCGGGGTACGAGCAGTACTTC.

V usage is TRBV6-5 and J usage is TRBJ1-2; 9 nucleotides line up with TRBD1. The CDR3 is made up of 15 amino acids. CDR1 MNHEY and CDR2 SVGAGI come from the germline V gene. The V gene end was trimmed by 2 bases and the J gene end by 2 bases; junction bases not matched to a gene: 3. The CDR3 loop is CASSYGDRVNYGYTF. Written as DNA, the CDR3 is TGTGCCAGCAGTTACGGGGACAGGGTAAACTATGGCTACACCTTC.

This chain links TRBV9 with TRBJ1-1, with D tentatively TRBD1 (6 bases). The V and J ends lost 3 bases and 1 base respectively, with 13 bases between them. Germline CDR1 is SGDLS and CDR2 is YYNGEE. The CDR3 contains 15 residues. The CDR3 loop reads CASSALDSSNTEAFF. The DNA for the CDR3 is TGTGCCAGCAGCGCCCTGGACAGCTCGAACACTGAAGCTTTCTTT.

This sequence joins TRBV2 and TRBJ2-5; weak D call: TRBD1 (5 bases). Germline CDR1 reads SNHLY; CDR2 reads FYNNEI. CDR3 size: 12 residues. The ends were cut back, 5 bases at V and 5 bases at J, with 9 bases in the middle. Written as DNA, the CDR3 is TGTGCCAGCAGTTCAGGGTGGGAGACCCAGTACTTC. As protein: CASSSGWETQYF.

This clone was counted between two and nine times. The gene calls are TRBV28 and TRBJ2-2, with 9 bases aligning to TRBD1. CDR3 length equals 15 residues. Germline assignment: CDR1 MDHEN and CDR2 SYDVKM. Trimming removed 6 bases from V and 8 bases from J; junction bases left unmatched: 10. The DNA of the CDR3 is TGTGCCAGCAGGCTATCAGGGGACAGGGCAGGGGAGCTGTTTTTT. Translation gives CASRLSGDRAGELFF.

The chain recombines TRBV19 with TRBJ2-7; 12 nucleotides align to TRBD1. CDR1 is LNHDA, CDR2 SQIVND, per germline (reference sequence). CDR3 length: 15 residues. With V trimmed by 5 bases and J by 5 bases, 7 bases remained unmatched. The CDR3, as DNA: TGTGCCAGTAGTGTAACCGGGACAGGGGGCAACGAGCAGTACTTC. Translating it yields CASSVTGTGGNEQYF.

V and J are TRBV18 and TRBJ2-7; 11 nucleotides align to TRBD2. CDR3 size: 19 residues. V shed 3 bases, J shed 0 bases, and the junction held 13 bases outside the gene matches. Per the germline V gene, CDR1 is KGHSH and CDR2 is LQKENI. CDR3 region: CASSPKGLGLADSSYEQYF. CDR3 nucleotides: TGTGCCAGCTCACCGAAGGGATTGGGACTAGCGGATAGCTCCTACGAGCAGTACTTC.

This chain joins TRBV4-3 and TRBJ1-1; the match to TRBD1 covers 11 bases. The germline V gene encodes CDR1 LGHNA and CDR2 YSLEER. This CDR3 is 19 amino acids long. V lost 3 bases to trimming and J lost 6 bases; unmatched junction nucleotides: 18. Here the CDR3 reads CASSHDNKRSRDRGAEAFF. Written as DNA, the CDR3 is TGCGCCAGCAGCCACGACAACAAGAGGTCCCGGGACAGGGGGGCTGAAGCTTTCTTT.

This clone was seen once. The chain uses TRBV28 and TRBJ2-2; 8 bases are shared with TRBD2. The CDR3 length is 15 residues. Trimming took 7 bases from V and 5 from J; bases not matched to a gene: 9. Germline V gene data show CDR1 as MDHEN and CDR2 as SYDVKM. This CDR3 reads CASTPGLAQTGELFF. Written as DNA, the CDR3 is TGTGCCAGCACCCCAGGACTAGCTCAGACCGGGGAGCTGTTTTTT.

The rearrangement joins TRBV28 to TRBJ1-4; possible D gene TRBD1, 6 bases. This CDR3 contains 16 residues. V was trimmed by 1 base and J by 4 bases, leaving 13 bases between them. Germline V gene data show CDR1 as MDHEN and CDR2 as SYDVKM. Here the CDR3 DNA reads TGTGCCAGCAGTTTATATCCCGGACAGTTTAATGAAAAACTGTTTTTT. This gives the protein CASSLYPGQFNEKLFF.

This clone has just a few counts. The V call is TRBV6-5, the J call TRBJ2-1; D remains unclear. Germline values: CDR1 MNHEY, CDR2 SVGAGI. The CDR3 sequence is 14 residues long. Between the trimmed V and J ends, which lost 0 bases and 9 bases, there was a span of 12 bases. In DNA, the CDR3 is TGTGCCAGCAGTTACTCGGCAGAATCATCTGAGCAGTTCTTC. It is translated as CASSYSAESSEQFF.

The chain couples TRBV27 to TRBJ2-5; TRBD2 aligns across 9 bases. Germline V lookup: CDR1 MNHEY, CDR2 SMNVEV (reference sequence). CDR3 size: 13 residues. Trimming at V came to 4 bases and at J to 7 bases, leaving 4 bases not matched to a gene. The CDR3 loop reads CASSSAGGPTQYF. The CDR3 region has the DNA TGTGCCAGCAGTTCGGCGGGAGGGCCGACCCAGTACTTC.